This passage covers 3 T cell receptor beta chains from one sample sequenced in a study of early T cells in non-severe SARS-CoV-2 infection. MiXCR, run by TCRdb on the 5' RACE reads, gives a single entry per CDR3 protein. The profile shows tens of thousands of distinct CDR3 sequences, about 5.7% of them singletons. The sample comprised whole blood. The receptors originated from an adult who was a healthcare worker with PCR-confirmed SARS-CoV-2 infection or an uninfected control (not recorded which).

This clonotype has ten or more counts. The gene calls are TRBV7-2 and TRBJ2-4; D is unclear. The CDR3 loop spans 12 amino acids. V was cut by 0 bases and J by 9 bases, with 6 bases left in between. Germline V lookup: CDR1 SGHTA, CDR2 FQGNSA. CDR3 residues: CASSLAVGIQYF. The CDR3 DNA follows: TGTGCCAGCAGCTTAGCGGTTGGCATTCAGTACTTC.

This clonotype was observed a handful of times. This chain links TRBV27 with TRBJ2-1; D may be TRBD1 (6 bases). Germline V CDR1 and CDR2: MNHEY, SMNVEV (reference sequence). The CDR3 spans 14 residues. V lost 7 bases and J lost 8, with 18 bases in between. Here the CDR3 DNA reads TGTGCCAGCATATCAGGGGCACCTTCGGATGAGCAGTTCTTC. This codes for CASISGAPSDEQFF.

This clonotype came up many times. The V call is TRBV11-2, the J call TRBJ2-1; D gene uncertain. CDR1 is SGHAT and CDR2 is FQNNGV in the germline V gene. Trimming cost V 3 bases and J 7 bases, with 4 bases left between them. The CDR3 has 11 amino acids. The CDR3, as DNA: TGTGCCAGCAGCTTCCGGAATGAGCAGTTCTTC. Amino acids: CASSFRNEQFF. The full variable domain, rest sourced from reference TRBV11-2 and TRBJ2-1, is EAGVAQSPRYKIIEKRQSVAFWCNPISGHATLYWYQQILGQGPKLLIQFQNNGVVDDSQLPKDRFSAERLKGVDSTLKIQPAKLEDSAVYLCASSFRNEQFFGPGTRLTVL.